This T cell receptor beta chain was recorded in a study of T cell changes during pregnancy in multiple sclerosis. The repertoire was sequenced with immunoSEQ multiplex PCR; TCRdb's copy has only in-frame clones and lacks some. The data show under 95,000 clones, with around 93% seen just once and about 0.69% held by the top ten. The CDR3 is 13 residues long. V gave up 4 bases and J gave up 4 bases; unmatched junction bases: 3. Germline V gene lookup returns CDR1 SNHLY and CDR2 FYNNEI. This clone was seen a single time. The sample consisted of peripheral blood, taken in the second trimester of pregnancy. This sequence was found in a female donor in good health, enrolled as a control in a pregnancy study. V usage is TRBV2 and J usage is TRBJ2-5, with 7 positions matching TRBD1. The CDR3 nucleotides are TGTGCCAGCAGTGGAGCAGGGGGAGAGACCCAGTACTTC. It specifies CASSGAGGETQYF.